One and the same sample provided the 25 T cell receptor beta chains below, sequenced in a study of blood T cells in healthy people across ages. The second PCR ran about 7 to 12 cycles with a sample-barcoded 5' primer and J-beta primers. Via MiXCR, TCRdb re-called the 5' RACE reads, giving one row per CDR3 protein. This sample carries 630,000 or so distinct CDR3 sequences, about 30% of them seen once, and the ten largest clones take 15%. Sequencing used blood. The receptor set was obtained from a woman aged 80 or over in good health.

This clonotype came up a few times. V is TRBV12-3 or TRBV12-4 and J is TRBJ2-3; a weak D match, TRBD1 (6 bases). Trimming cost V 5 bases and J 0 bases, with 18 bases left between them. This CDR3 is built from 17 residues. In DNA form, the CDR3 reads TGTGCCAGCAGTCACGACAGGACCGGAGTGAGCACAGATACGCAGTATTTT. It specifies CASSHDRTGVSTDTQYF.

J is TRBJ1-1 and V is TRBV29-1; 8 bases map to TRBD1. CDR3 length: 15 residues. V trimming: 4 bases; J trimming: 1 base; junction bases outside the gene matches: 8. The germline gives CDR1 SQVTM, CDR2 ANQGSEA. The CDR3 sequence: CSVATPRGRNTEAFF. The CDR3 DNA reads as TGCAGCGTTGCGACCCCCAGGGGGCGGAACACTGAAGCTTTCTTT.

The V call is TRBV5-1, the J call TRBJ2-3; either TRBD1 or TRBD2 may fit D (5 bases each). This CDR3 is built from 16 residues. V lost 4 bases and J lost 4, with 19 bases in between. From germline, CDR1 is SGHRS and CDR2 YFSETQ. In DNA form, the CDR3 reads TGCGCCAGCAGCCCAAGTTACCCCGGGACCGCAGATACGCAGTATTTT. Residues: CASSPSYPGTADTQYF.

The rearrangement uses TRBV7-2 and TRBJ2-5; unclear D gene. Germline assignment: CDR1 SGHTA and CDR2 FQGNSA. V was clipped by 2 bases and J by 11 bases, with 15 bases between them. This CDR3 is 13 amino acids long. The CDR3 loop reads CASSLNQVGEQYF. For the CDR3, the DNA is TGTGCCAGCAGCTTAAACCAGGTCGGTGAGCAGTACTTC.

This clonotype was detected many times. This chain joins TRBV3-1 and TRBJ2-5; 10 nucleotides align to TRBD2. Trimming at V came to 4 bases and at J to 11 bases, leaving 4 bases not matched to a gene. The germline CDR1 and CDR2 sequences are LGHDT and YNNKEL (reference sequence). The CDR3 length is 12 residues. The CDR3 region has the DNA TGTGCCAGCAGCCTTAGCGGGGGGCCTCAGTACTTC. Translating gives CASSLSGGPQYF.

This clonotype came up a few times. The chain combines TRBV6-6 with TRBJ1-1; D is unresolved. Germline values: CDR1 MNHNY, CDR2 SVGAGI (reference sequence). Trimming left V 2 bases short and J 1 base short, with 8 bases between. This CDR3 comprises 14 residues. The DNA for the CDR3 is TGTGCCAGCAGTTACAAGGGCGGGAACACTGAAGCTTTCTTT. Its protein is CASSYKGGNTEAFF.

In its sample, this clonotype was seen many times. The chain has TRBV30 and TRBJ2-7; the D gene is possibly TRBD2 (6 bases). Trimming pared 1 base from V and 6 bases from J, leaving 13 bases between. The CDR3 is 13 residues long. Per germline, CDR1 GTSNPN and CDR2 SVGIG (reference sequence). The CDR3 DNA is TGTGCCTGGAGTGCGTTGGGAGGCTCCGAGCAGTACTTC. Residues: CAWSALGGSEQYF. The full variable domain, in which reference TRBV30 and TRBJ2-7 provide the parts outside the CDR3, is SQTIHQWPATLVQPVGSPLSLECTVEGTSNPNLYWYRQAAGRGLQLLFYSVGIGQISSEVPQNLSASRPQDRQFILSSKKLLLSDSGFYLCAWSALGGSEQYFGPGTRLTVT.

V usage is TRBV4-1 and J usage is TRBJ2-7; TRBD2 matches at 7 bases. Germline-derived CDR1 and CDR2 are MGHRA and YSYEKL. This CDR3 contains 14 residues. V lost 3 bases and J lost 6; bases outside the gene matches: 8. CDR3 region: CASSHSSGGVEQYF. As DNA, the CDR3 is TGCGCCAGCAGCCATTCTAGCGGAGGGGTCGAGCAGTACTTC.

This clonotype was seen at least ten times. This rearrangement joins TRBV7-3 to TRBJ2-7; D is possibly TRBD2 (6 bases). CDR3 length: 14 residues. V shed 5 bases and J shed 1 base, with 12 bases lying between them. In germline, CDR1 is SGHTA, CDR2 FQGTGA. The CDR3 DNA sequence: TGTGCCAGCAGCCCCGGGGAGGTTTCCTACGAGCAGTACTTC. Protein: CASSPGEVSYEQYF.

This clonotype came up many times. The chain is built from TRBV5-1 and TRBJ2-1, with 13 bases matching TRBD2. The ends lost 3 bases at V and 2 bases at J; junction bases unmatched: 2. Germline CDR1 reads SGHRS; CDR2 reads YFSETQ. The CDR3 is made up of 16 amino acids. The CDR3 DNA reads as TGCGCCAGCAGCTACGGACTAGCGGGGGCCTACAATGAGCAGTTCTTC. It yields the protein CASSYGLAGAYNEQFF.

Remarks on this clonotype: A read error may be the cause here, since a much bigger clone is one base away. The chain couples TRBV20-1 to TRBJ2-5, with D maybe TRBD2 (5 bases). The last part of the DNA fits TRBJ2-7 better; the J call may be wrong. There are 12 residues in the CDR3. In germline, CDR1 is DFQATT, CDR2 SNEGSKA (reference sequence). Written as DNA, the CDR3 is TGCAGGGCTAGAGGGCACCTCTACGAGCAGTACTTC. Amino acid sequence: CRARGHLYEQYF.

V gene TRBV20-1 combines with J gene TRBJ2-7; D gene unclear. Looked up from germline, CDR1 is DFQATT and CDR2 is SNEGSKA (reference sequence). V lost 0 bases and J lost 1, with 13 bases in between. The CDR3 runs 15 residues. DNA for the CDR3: TGCAGTGCTAGAGATCGAGAAGGCCAATCCTACGAGCAGTACTTC. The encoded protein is CSARDREGQSYEQYF.

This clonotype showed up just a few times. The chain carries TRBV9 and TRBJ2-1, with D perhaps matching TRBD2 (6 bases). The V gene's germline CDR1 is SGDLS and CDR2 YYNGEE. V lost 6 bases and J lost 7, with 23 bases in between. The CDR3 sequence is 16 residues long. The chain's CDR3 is CASTPFLAGTRNEQFF. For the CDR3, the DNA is TGTGCCAGCACCCCCTTCCTGGCGGGGACTCGTAATGAGCAGTTCTTC.

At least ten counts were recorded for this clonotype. CDR3 region: CAISGYHTDSPLHF. DNA for the CDR3: TGTGCCATCAGTGGTTACCACACCGATTCACCCCTCCACTTT. The genes are TRBV10-3 and TRBJ1-6; D remains unclear. Per germline, CDR1 ENHRY and CDR2 SYGVKD. The CDR3 runs 14 residues. The V gene lost 4 bases and the J gene lost 8 bases, with 12 bases spanning the gap.

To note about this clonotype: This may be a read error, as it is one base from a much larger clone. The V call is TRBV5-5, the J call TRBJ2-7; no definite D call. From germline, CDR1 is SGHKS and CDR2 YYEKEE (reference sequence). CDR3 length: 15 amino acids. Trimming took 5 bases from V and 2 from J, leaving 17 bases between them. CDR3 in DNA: TGTGCCAGCAGTTTTATCCGGGTCGCAGCCTACGAGCAGTACTTC. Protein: CASSFIRVAAYEQYF.

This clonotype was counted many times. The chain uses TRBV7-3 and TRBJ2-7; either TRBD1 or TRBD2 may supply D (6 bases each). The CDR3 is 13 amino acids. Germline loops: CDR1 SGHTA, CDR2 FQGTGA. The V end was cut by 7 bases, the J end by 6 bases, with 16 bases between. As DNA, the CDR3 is TGTGCCAGCAACCTAAAGGGGGGAGGCGAGCAGTACTTC. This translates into CASNLKGGGEQYF.

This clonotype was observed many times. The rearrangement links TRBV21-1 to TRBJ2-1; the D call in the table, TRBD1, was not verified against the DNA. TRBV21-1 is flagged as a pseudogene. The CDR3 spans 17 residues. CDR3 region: CASSKRCPSSSYNEQFF. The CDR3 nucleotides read TGTGCCAGCAGCAAAAGGTGTCCGTCGAGCTCCTACAATGAGCAGTTCTTC.

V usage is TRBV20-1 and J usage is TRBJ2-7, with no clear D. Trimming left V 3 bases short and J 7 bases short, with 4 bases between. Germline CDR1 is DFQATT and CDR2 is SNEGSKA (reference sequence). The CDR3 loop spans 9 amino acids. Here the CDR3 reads CSASREQYF. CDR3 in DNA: TGCAGTGCTAGCCGAGAGCAGTACTTC.

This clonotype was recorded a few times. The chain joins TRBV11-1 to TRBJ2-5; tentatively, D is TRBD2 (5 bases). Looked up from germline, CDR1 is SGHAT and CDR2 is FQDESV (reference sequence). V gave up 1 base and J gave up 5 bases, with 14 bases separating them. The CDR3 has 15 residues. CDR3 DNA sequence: TGTGCCAGCAGCTTAGAGGTCGGCACGGGGGAGACCCAGTACTTC. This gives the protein CASSLEVGTGETQYF.

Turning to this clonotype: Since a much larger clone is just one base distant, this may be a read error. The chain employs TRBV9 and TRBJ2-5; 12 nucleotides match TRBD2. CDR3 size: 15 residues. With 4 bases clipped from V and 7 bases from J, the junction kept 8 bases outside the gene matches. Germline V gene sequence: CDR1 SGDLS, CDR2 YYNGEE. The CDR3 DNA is TGTGCCAGCAGCCCTCGACTAGCGGGGGTTGGGACCCAGTACTTC. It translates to CASSPRLAGVGTQYF.

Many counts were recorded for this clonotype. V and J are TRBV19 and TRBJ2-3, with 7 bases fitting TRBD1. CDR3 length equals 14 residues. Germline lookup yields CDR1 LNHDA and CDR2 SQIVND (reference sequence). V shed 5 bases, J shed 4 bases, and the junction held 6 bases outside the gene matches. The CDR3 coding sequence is TGTGCCAGTAGTCCGACAGGGACGGCAGATACGCAGTATTTT. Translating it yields CASSPTGTADTQYF. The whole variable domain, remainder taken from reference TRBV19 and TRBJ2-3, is DGGITQSPKYLFRKEGQNVTLSCEQNLNHDAMYWYRQDPGQGLRLIYYSQIVNDFQKGDIAEGYSVSREKKESFPLTVTSAQKNPTAFYLCASSPTGTADTQYFGPGTRLTVL.

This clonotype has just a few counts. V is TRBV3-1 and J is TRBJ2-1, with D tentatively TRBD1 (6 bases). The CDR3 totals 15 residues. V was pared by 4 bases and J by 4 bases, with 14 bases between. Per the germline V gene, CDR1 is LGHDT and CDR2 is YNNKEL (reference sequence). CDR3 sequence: CASSRMLGAYNEQFF. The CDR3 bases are TGTGCCAGCAGCCGGATGCTGGGGGCGTACAATGAGCAGTTCTTC.

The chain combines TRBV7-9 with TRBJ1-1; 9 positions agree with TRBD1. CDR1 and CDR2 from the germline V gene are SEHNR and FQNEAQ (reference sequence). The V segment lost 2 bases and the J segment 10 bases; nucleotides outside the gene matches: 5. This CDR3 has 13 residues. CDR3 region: CASSLRDREVAFF. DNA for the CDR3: TGTGCCAGCAGCTTACGGGACAGGGAGGTAGCTTTCTTT.

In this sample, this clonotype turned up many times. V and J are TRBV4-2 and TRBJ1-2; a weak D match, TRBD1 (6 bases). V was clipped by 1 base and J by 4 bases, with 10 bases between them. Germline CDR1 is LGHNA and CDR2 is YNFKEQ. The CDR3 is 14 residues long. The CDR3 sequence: CASSQVGQSYGYTF. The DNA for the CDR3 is TGTGCCAGCAGCCAAGTAGGACAGTCCTATGGCTACACCTTC.

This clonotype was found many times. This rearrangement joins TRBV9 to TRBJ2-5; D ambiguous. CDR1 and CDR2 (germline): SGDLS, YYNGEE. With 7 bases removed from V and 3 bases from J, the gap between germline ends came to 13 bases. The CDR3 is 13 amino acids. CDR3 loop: CASSYTGEETQYF. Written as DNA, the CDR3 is TGTGCCAGCTCGTATACCGGAGAAGAGACCCAGTACTTC.